This TCR beta chain was observed in a study of response to subunit inactivated influenza vaccine. Study-level results: That few new T cells are recruited by each seasonal influenza vaccination was the authors' suggestion.

Remarks on this clonotype: Its specificity is unknown.

The CDR3 has 18 amino acids. TCRdb re-analysed the RT-PCR reads in MiXCR, keeping a single row per CDR3 protein. The sample consists of around 760,000 distinct CDR3 sequences, approximately 15% of them appearing once. This clonotype was obtained from a man aged 50-60 years who received an inactivated influenza vaccine. The sequences come from PBMCs from blood, collected approximately 15 days before vaccination. This rearrangement joins TRBV21-1 to TRBJ2-3; the table's D call TRBD1 went unverified against the DNA. TRBV21-1 is an annotated pseudogene. CDR3: CASSMPPSRTGSTDTQYF. The CDR3, as DNA: TGTGCCAGCAGCATGCCCCCCTCCAGGACAGGAAGCACAGATACGCAGTATTTT.